The 4 T cell receptor beta chains below come from one sample, sequenced in a study of CD8+CD57+ T cells in acquired aplastic anemia. Genomic DNA, serving as template, underwent TCR beta VDJ and CDR3 profiling. MiXCR, applied by TCRdb to the reads, yields one record per CDR3 protein. The repertoire includes 400,000 to 450,000 distinct CDR3 sequences, 65% to 80% of them detected once, and under 5% sits in the top ten. Source material: sorted CD4+, CD8+, or CD8+CD57+ T cells (not recorded which) from PBMCs. These TCRs come from a human donor in good health, serving as a control.

The sample holds many counts of this clonotype. The chain links TRBV7-2 to TRBJ2-3; 8 bases align to TRBD1. Germline assignment: CDR1 SGHTA and CDR2 FQGNSA. V lost 5 bases, J lost 4 bases, and 8 bases stayed unmatched. The CDR3 totals 15 residues. This CDR3 is CASSPNGQGSDTQYF. DNA of the CDR3: TGTGCCAGCAGCCCAAACGGACAGGGATCAGATACGCAGTATTTT.

The sample holds one count of this clonotype. This sequence joins TRBV20-1 and TRBJ2-3, with D unclear. V was trimmed by 2 bases and J by 4 bases, leaving 19 bases between them. This CDR3 comprises 16 residues. Germline CDR1 reads DFQATT; CDR2 reads SNEGSKA (reference sequence). CDR3 loop: CSARHRTEALADTQYF. CDR3 DNA: TGCAGTGCTAGACATCGTACTGAGGCATTAGCAGATACGCAGTATTTT.

The chain employs TRBV2 and TRBJ1-1, with D unresolved. With 6 bases removed from V and 1 base from J, the gap between germline ends came to 15 bases. The CDR3 is made up of 15 amino acids. Germline CDR1 and CDR2: SNHLY and FYNNEI. In DNA, the CDR3 is TGTGCCAGCAGCTTAGTGAGGGCGGGGAACACTGAAGCTTTCTTT. It specifies CASSLVRAGNTEAFF.

This clonotype was recorded at least ten times. In nucleotides, the CDR3 is TGTGCCAGCAACCGTACCTCAGGGACAGCCCTCTACGAGCAGTACTTC. The encoded protein is CASNRTSGTALYEQYF. This chain connects TRBV11-1 to TRBJ2-7; 7 bases align to TRBD1. In germline, CDR1 is SGHAT, CDR2 FQDESV (reference sequence). The length of the CDR3 is 16 residues. Trimming at V came to 7 bases and at J to 3 bases, leaving 15 bases not matched to a gene.